These T cell receptor beta chains were read from a single sample in a study of B cell selection in AIRE deficiency. Here immunoSEQ multiplex PCR was the method, and the copy in TCRdb shows in-frame clones only, minus some. The table has 23,000 or so clones, around nine tenths seen once; the top ten hold roughly 1.5%. The material sequenced was CD4+CD25+ Tregs sorted from PBMCs. The source is a human donor in good health. CDR3s include the opening cysteine and the closing phenylalanine or tryptophan. Fields, in order: clone size, D gene, V gene, J gene, CDR3 protein, CDR3 DNA. A D gene is named only where the DNA matches it firmly. Size tells how often a clone was seen (once, few, many) or the class of an expanded clone, and some rows leave it out.

once	NA	TRBV2	TRBJ2-3	CASSEQSDTQYF	TGTGCCAGCAGTGAACAGTCGGATACGCAGTATTTT
NA	NA	TRBV7-8	TRBJ2-5	CASSLPGVVTQYF	TGTGCCAGCAGCCTCCCCGGCGTCGTGACCCAGTACTTC
NA	TRBD1	TRBV6-1	TRBJ1-2	CASRWTGGNNYGYTF	TGTGCCAGCAGATGGACAGGGGGCAATAACTATGGCTACACCTTC
NA	NA	TRBV7-8	TRBJ1-1	CASSLAVRSRGRAFF	TGTGCCAGCAGCTTAGCCGTACGAAGCAGGGGACGAGCTTTCTTT
NA	TRBD1	TRBV15	TRBJ1-2	CAASRARGSNYGHTF	TGTGCCGCCAGCAGAGCCAGGGGGTCTAACTATGGCCACACCTTC
NA	NA	TRBV6-1	TRBJ1-1	CASSMQGNTEAFF	TGTGCCAGCAGTATGCAGGGAAATACTGAAGCTTTCTTT
NA	TRBD2	TRBV11-2	TRBJ2-7	CASSLGGGSGSYEQYF	TGTGCCAGCAGCTTAGGGGGGGGGTCTGGCTCCTACGAGCAGTACTTC
NA	NA	TRBV7-2	TRBJ1-4	CASSLKRSTNEKLFF	TGTGCCAGCAGCTTAAAAAGATCAACTAATGAAAAACTGTTTTTT
NA	NA	TRBV10-3	TRBJ2-2	CAISERQGNTGELFF	TGTGCCATCAGTGAGAGGCAGGGAAACACCGGGGAGCTGTTTTTT
once	NA	TRBV18	TRBJ2-5	CASSPQGWETQYF	TGTGCCAGCTCACCCCAGGGTTGGGAGACCCAGTACTTC
NA	TRBD1	TRBV7-9	TRBJ2-7	CASSPVVGQGYSGQYF	TGTGCCAGCAGCCCGGTCGTGGGACAGGGTTATTCGGGGCAGTACTTC
NA	NA	TRBV7-3	TRBJ1-2	CASSDLAAYGYTF	TGTGCCAGCAGCGACCTCGCTGCGTATGGCTACACCTTC
NA	NA	TRBV2	TRBJ1-5	CASRDGGNQPQHF	TGTGCCAGCAGGGACGGGGGCAATCAGCCCCAGCATTTT
NA	NA	TRBV11-1	TRBJ1-2	CASSLDARIYGYTF	TGTGCCAGCAGCTTGGATGCCCGGATCTATGGCTACACCTTC
NA	TRBD2	TRBV5-1	TRBJ2-2	CASSSVSGAGTGELFF	TGCGCCAGCAGCTCCGTTAGCGGGGCCGGGACCGGGGAGCTGTTTTTT
NA	TRBD2	TRBV7-6	TRBJ2-3	CASTPGGVPLSSTDTQYF	TGTGCCAGCACCCCGGGAGGAGTCCCCCTATCTAGCACAGATACGCAGTATTTT
few	TRBD2	TRBV5-5	TRBJ2-1	CASSLVRSGPYNEQFF	TGTGCCAGCAGCTTGGTACGTAGCGGGCCCTACAATGAGCAGTTCTTC
NA	TRBD2	TRBV7-9	TRBJ2-1	CASSRIRRGNEQFF	TGTGCCAGCAGCCGTATTAGGCGGGGGAATGAGCAGTTCTTC
NA	NA	TRBV5-1	TRBJ2-5	CASSSGSGQETQYF	TGCGCCAGCAGTTCAGGGTCAGGGCAAGAGACCCAGTACTTC
NA	NA	TRBV18	TRBJ1-1	CASSRGVQNTEAFF	TGTGCCAGCTCACGGGGGGTCCAGAACACTGAAGCTTTCTTT
NA	NA	TRBV12-2	TRBJ1-6	CASRLAWRFRGLNNSPLHF	TGTGCAAGTCGCTTAGCGTGGCGGTTCCGAGGACTCAATAATTCACCCCTCCACTTT
NA	NA	TRBV11-3	TRBJ1-1	CASSLVMNTEAFF	TGTGCCAGCAGCTTAGTAATGAACACTGAAGCTTTCTTT
NA	NA	TRBV5-4	TRBJ2-1	CASSGGQQGRLGNEQFF	TGTGCCAGCAGCGGCGGACAACAGGGTCGTTTAGGCAATGAGCAGTTCTTC
NA	NA	TRBV9	TRBJ2-7	CASSVGIEGEQYF	TGTGCCAGCAGCGTGGGGATTGAAGGCGAGCAGTACTTC
NA	NA	TRBV11-2	TRBJ1-2	CASSLADGYTF	TGTGCCAGCAGCTTAGCGGATGGCTACACCTTC
once	TRBD1	TRBV5-4	TRBJ2-7	CASSLIQGAGEQYF	TGTGCCAGCAGCTTAATACAGGGGGCGGGCGAGCAGTACTTC
NA	TRBD2	TRBV6-1	TRBJ2-7	CAIGGRPYEQYF	TGTGCGATCGGGGGGAGACCCTACGAGCAGTACTTC
once	NA	TRBV29-1	TRBJ1-1	CSVGVGSNTEAFF	TGCAGCGTTGGTGTGGGTTCGAACACTGAAGCTTTCTTT
NA	TRBD1	TRBV23-1	TRBJ2-7	CASSQPQGCEQYF	TGCGCCAGCAGTCAACCACAGGGGTGCGAGCAGTACTTC
NA	NA	TRBV9	TRBJ2-7	CASSVGYRADERYF	TGTGCCAGCAGCGTAGGTTACCGGGCCGACGAGCGGTACTTC
NA	TRBD2	TRBV5-6	TRBJ2-1	CASSLPGLAGRNEQFF	TGTGCCAGCAGCTTACCCGGACTAGCGGGGCGCAATGAGCAGTTCTTC
NA	TRBD2	TRBV18	TRBJ2-3	CASSSLAGGHSTDTQYF	TGTGCCAGCTCATCACTAGCGGGGGGCCACAGCACAGATACGCAGTATTTT
NA	NA	TRBV5-1	TRBJ2-1	CASSLGGVLNNEQFF	TGCGCCAGCAGCTTGGGGGGTGTCCTAAACAATGAGCAGTTCTTC
NA	NA	TRBV28	TRBJ2-7	CASRRTAGNEQYF	TGTGCCAGCAGGCGGACTGCAGGTAACGAGCAGTACTTC
NA	NA	TRBV28	TRBJ2-4	CASSFSLAKNIQYF	TGTGCCAGCAGTTTTAGCCTAGCCAAAAACATTCAGTACTTC
NA	NA	TRBV12-5	TRBJ1-3	CASGSPGNTIYF	TGTGCTAGTGGTTCCCCCGGAAACACCATATATTTT
NA	NA	TRBV5-7	TRBJ2-6	CAGLGVNRSQSRANVLTF	TGTGCCGGCTTGGGGGTCAATAGGTCACAAAGTCGGGCCAACGTCCTGACTTTC
NA	NA	TRBV9	TRBJ2-3	CASSVEGGSSTDTQYF	TGTGCCAGCAGCGTAGAAGGGGGATCTAGCACAGATACGCAGTATTTT
once	NA	TRBV6-1	TRBJ2-7	CATRGGGLYEQYF	TGTGCCACCCGAGGCGGGGGCCTCTACGAGCAGTACTTC
NA	NA	TRBV27	TRBJ2-6	CASSPRRLQSRANVLTF	TGTGCCAGCAGTCCGCGCCGGCTACAAAGTCGGGCCAACGTCCTGACTTTC
NA	NA	TRBV6-1	TRBJ2-5	CASRSGGETQYF	TGTGCCAGCAGATCAGGTGGAGAGACCCAGTACTTC
once	NA	TRBV2	TRBJ1-1	CASREESEAFF	TGTGCCAGCAGGGAGGAATCTGAAGCTTTCTTT
NA	TRBD2	TRBV4-2	TRBJ2-1	CASSQDLTSGVSPYNEQFF	TGTGCCAGCAGCCAAGATTTGACTAGCGGGGTTTCACCCTACAATGAGCAGTTCTTC
NA	NA	TRBV6-6	TRBJ2-5	CASRGGGGAGKTQYF	TGTGCCAGCCGAGGAGGAGGGGGGGCGGGGAAGACCCAGTACTTC
NA	NA	TRBV6-6	TRBJ1-2	CASRSGYGYTF	TGTGCCAGCAGGTCCGGTTATGGCTACACCTTC
NA	NA	TRBV5-3	TRBJ1-2	CASSFVDRANYGYTF	TGTGCCAGCAGCTTCGTAGACAGAGCTAACTATGGCTACACCTTC
NA	NA	TRBV6-5	TRBJ1-1	CASRLESEAFF	TGTGCCAGCAGGTTGGAAAGTGAAGCTTTCTTT
NA	TRBD2	TRBV5-1	TRBJ2-1	CASSPASGGRYNEQFF	TGCGCCAGCAGCCCGGCTAGCGGGGGGCGGTACAATGAGCAGTTCTTC
NA	NA	TRBV5-1	TRBJ2-7	CASSRLGSYEQYF	TGCGCCAGCAGCCGTCTGGGGTCCTACGAGCAGTACTTC
NA	NA	TRBV9	TRBJ2-2	CASSVGNRSRTGELFF	TGTGCCAGCAGCGTAGGGAACAGGTCCCGCACCGGGGAGCTGTTTTTT
NA	NA	TRBV5-1	TRBJ2-5	CASSLGARGETQYF	TGCGCCAGCAGCTTGGGGGCCAGAGGAGAGACCCAGTACTTC
NA	TRBD2	TRBV10-3	TRBJ2-3	CAISGGTSGVDTQYF	TGTGCCATCAGTGGTGGGACTAGCGGGGTGGATACGCAGTATTTT
NA	NA	TRBV11-1	TRBJ1-2	CASSPSGRNYGYTF	TGTGCCAGCAGCCCCTCGGGCAGGAACTATGGCTACACCTTC
once	TRBD1	TRBV5-1	TRBJ2-1	CASSAGTGPHNEQFF	TGCGCCAGCAGCGCGGGGACAGGGCCCCACAATGAGCAGTTCTTC
NA	TRBD1	TRBV7-9	TRBJ1-2	CASSYRGEGYTF	TGTGCCAGCAGCTACAGGGGTGAAGGCTACACCTTC
NA	TRBD2	TRBV5-4	TRBJ2-1	CASRRDAGGGEQFF	TGTGCCAGCAGGAGAGATGCGGGGGGAGGGGAGCAGTTCTTC
NA	TRBD1	TRBV6-1	TRBJ2-7	CASVAPDRGLGEQYF	TGTGCCAGCGTTGCTCCCGACAGGGGGCTCGGCGAGCAGTACTTC